This record looks at one T cell receptor beta chain sequence and its context. Sequencing used immunoSEQ multiplex PCR; TCRdb keeps in-frame clones, though not all of them. Seen here are approximately 48,000 clones, approximately 80% observed once, and the top ten hold around 2%. This entry belongs to a study of OX40 agonist ivuxolimab in advanced cancers. This clonotype was obtained from an adult with an advanced solid tumor such as melanoma, head and neck, liver or kidney cancer. This specimen consisted of CD4+ or CD8+ T cells sorted from blood, obtained in a trial of the OX40 agonist ivuxolimab.

CDR3 in amino acids: CASSQGLAGVGELFF. For the CDR3, the DNA is TGCGCCAGCAGCCAAGGACTAGCGGGAGTCGGGGAGCTGTTTTTT. The V and J genes are TRBV4-1 and TRBJ2-2; 12 nucleotides line up with TRBD2. The CDR3 spans 15 residues. V lost 1 base, J lost 7 bases, and 1 base stayed unmatched. Germline values: CDR1 MGHRA, CDR2 YSYEKL.